These 32 T cell receptor beta chains were sequenced from one sample in a study of T-cell reconstitution after alpha-beta-depleted transplantation in children. Unique molecular identifiers were incorporated into the prepared TCRbeta library. MiXCR, applied by TCRdb to the PCR reads, yields one record per CDR3 protein. The sample contains approximately 350,000 distinct CDR3 sequences, around a tenth of which appear only once. The sequenced sample was PBMCs from the stem cell graft donor, obtained from the stem cell graft. The receptor source for this set is a human donor who donated a stem cell graft to a child with acute lymphoblastic leukemia.

This clonotype was seen a few times. V and J are TRBV12-3 or TRBV12-4 and TRBJ2-3, with no clear D. Trimming removed 3 bases from V and 5 bases from J, with 9 bases in between. The CDR3 runs 13 residues. Here the CDR3 DNA reads TGTGCCAGCAGTTTGGCTTTACAAGATACGCAGTATTTT. Translation gives CASSLALQDTQYF.

The chain employs TRBV4-3 and TRBJ2-1; possibly TRBD2 for D (7 bases). The CDR3 contains 15 residues. V was cut by 0 bases and J by 10 bases, with 16 bases left in between. Germline V gives CDR1 LGHNA, CDR2 YSLEER. The CDR3 loop reads CASSQDLGGTLEQFF. CDR3 sequence (DNA): TGCGCCAGCAGCCAAGATCTGGGGGGGACATTGGAGCAGTTCTTC.

This clonotype was detected a few times. J is TRBJ2-7 and V is TRBV5-1; D ambiguous. The CDR3 is made up of 13 amino acids. V was trimmed by 4 bases and J by 4 bases, leaving 12 bases between them. Per germline, CDR1 SGHRS and CDR2 YFSETQ. The CDR3 region is CASSPEWGYEQYF. CDR3 nucleotides: TGCGCCAGCAGCCCTGAATGGGGATACGAGCAGTACTTC.

J is TRBJ1-5 and V is TRBV12-3 or TRBV12-4; D possibly corresponds to TRBD1 (5 bases). The CDR3 contains 12 residues. Trimming removed 2 bases at V and 13 bases at J, with 12 bases between. CDR3 residues: CASSLSWGSQHF. The CDR3 region has the DNA TGTGCCAGCAGTTTAAGTTGGGGCTCACAGCATTTT.

This clonotype was observed many times. This chain connects TRBV20-1 to TRBJ2-7, with a possible D match to TRBD2 (6 bases). The CDR3 contains 13 residues. The V and J ends lost 3 bases and 5 bases respectively, with 14 bases between them. Germline V CDR1 and CDR2: DFQATT, SNEGSKA (reference sequence). The CDR3 DNA reads TGCAGTGCTAGCTTCGGGGGAGGCAACGAGCAGTACTTC. It translates to CSASFGGGNEQYF.

This clonotype was seen repeatedly, ten times or more. The chain combines TRBV3-1 with TRBJ2-1; D is uncertain. This CDR3 comprises 15 residues. Trimming removed 0 bases from V and 5 bases from J, with 11 bases in between. Looked up from germline, CDR1 is LGHDT and CDR2 is YNNKEL (reference sequence). The CDR3 DNA follows: TGTGCCAGCAGCCAAGATACTCAGCCCCACAATGAGCAGTTCTTC. Protein sequence: CASSQDTQPHNEQFF.

The chain carries TRBV20-1 and TRBJ2-7; possibly TRBD1 for D (6 bases). The V gene lost 0 bases and the J gene lost 5 bases, with 14 bases spanning the gap. In germline, CDR1 is DFQATT, CDR2 SNEGSKA (reference sequence). The CDR3 covers 14 residues. CDR3 DNA sequence: TGCAGTGCTAGAGATCTACAGGGCGTCCACGAGCAGTACTTC. It encodes CSARDLQGVHEQYF.

The chain employs TRBV7-9 and TRBJ1-1; tentatively, D is TRBD1 (5 bases). V shed 6 bases and J shed 10 bases, with 24 bases lying between them. This CDR3 contains 15 residues. Germline lookup yields CDR1 SEHNR and CDR2 FQNEAQ (reference sequence). CDR3 nucleotides: TGTGCCAGCAGGGATCAGGGTTTACTCCATATGGCAGCTTTCTTT. Protein product: CASRDQGLLHMAAFF.

This clonotype was seen at least ten times. This chain links TRBV6-1 with TRBJ1-2; 8 bases line up with TRBD1. J gave up 4 bases and V 6 bases, and 4 bases lay outside the gene matches. This CDR3 is built from 13 residues. In germline, CDR1 is MNHNS, CDR2 SASEGT. CDR3 region: CASSQDRVYGYTF. CDR3 in DNA: TGTGCCAGCAGCCAGGACAGGGTCTATGGCTACACCTTC.

This clonotype was recorded at least ten times. The chain recombines TRBV12-3 or TRBV12-4 with TRBJ2-7; D possibly corresponds to TRBD2 (5 bases). V was pared by 6 bases and J by 0 bases, with 15 bases between. CDR3 length equals 15 residues. The CDR3 DNA reads as TGTGCCAGCAGCCGTGTCCTAGCAGCCTCCTACGAGCAGTACTTC. Its translation is CASSRVLAASYEQYF.

This clonotype has just a few counts. The V gene is TRBV20-1, the J gene TRBJ2-5, with no clear D. Trimming shortened V by 6 bases and J by 3 bases, and 11 bases separated the two germline ends. The CDR3 covers 12 residues. Germline assignment: CDR1 DFQATT and CDR2 SNEGSKA (reference sequence). DNA of the CDR3: TGCAGTGCATATGGCCTTGAAGAGACCCAGTACTTC. Amino acid sequence: CSAYGLEETQYF.

This clonotype occurred a few times. This rearrangement joins TRBV29-1 to TRBJ2-3, with D possibly being TRBD2 (5 bases). In germline, CDR1 is SQVTM, CDR2 ANQGSEA. This CDR3 comprises 13 residues. Between the trimmed V and J ends, which lost 7 bases and 1 base, there was a span of 12 bases. For the CDR3, the DNA is TGCAGCGGTAGCGCACGCGGCACAGATACGCAGTATTTT. Protein: CSGSARGTDTQYF.

This clonotype was counted a few times. The V and J genes are TRBV7-9 and TRBJ1-2; D is undetermined. The CDR3 is 14 residues long. Per the germline V gene, CDR1 is SEHNR and CDR2 is FQNEAQ (reference sequence). Trimming pared 1 base from V and 0 bases from J, leaving 6 bases between. The CDR3 DNA reads as TGTGCCAGCAGCTTAGTTGCAACTAACTATGGCTACACCTTC. Its translation is CASSLVATNYGYTF.

A remark on this clonotype: A much larger clone sits a single nucleotide away, making a read error possible. The chain carries TRBV10-3 and TRBJ2-5; TRBD1 matches 8 bases. Germline lookup yields CDR1 ENHRY and CDR2 SYGVKD. CDR3 length equals 16 residues. Germline trimming cut 7 bases from V and 4 bases from J; bases unmatched to any gene: 14. CDR3 in DNA: TGTGCCATCAATCCGGGACAGGCACCGTCCCGAGAGACCCAGTACTTC. This translates into CAINPGQAPSRETQYF.

The chain has TRBV6-2 or TRBV6-3 and TRBJ2-7, with TRBD2 matching 8 bases. This CDR3 contains 16 residues. J lost 3 bases, V lost 4 bases, and 11 bases had no gene match. The germline V gene encodes CDR1 MNHEY and CDR2 SVGEGT. CDR3 DNA sequence: TGTGCCAGCAGTTCCCCTCAGCGGGAGAGTGGCTACGAGCAGTACTTC. It translates to CASSSPQRESGYEQYF.

V and J are TRBV4-3 and TRBJ2-5; D may be TRBD1 (6 bases). This CDR3 is built from 14 residues. With 2 bases removed from V and 3 bases from J, the gap between germline ends came to 10 bases. Germline CDR1 LGHNA, CDR2 YSLEER. CDR3 loop: CASSQKAGEETQYF. DNA of the CDR3: TGCGCCAGCAGCCAAAAGGCAGGGGAAGAGACCCAGTACTTC.

This clonotype was seen only a few times. The chain uses TRBV5-1 and TRBJ2-1, with 9 positions matching TRBD1. The germline V gene encodes CDR1 SGHRS and CDR2 YFSETQ. The CDR3 has 17 amino acids. J gave up 7 bases and V 0 bases, and 11 bases lay outside the gene matches. CDR3 in amino acids: CASSLGQGQGFSNEQFF. DNA of the CDR3: TGCGCCAGCAGCTTGGGACAGGGACAGGGTTTTAGTAATGAGCAGTTCTTC.

This clonotype has ten or more counts. V and J are TRBV7-3 and TRBJ2-3; TRBD2 matches 10 bases. CDR1 and CDR2 from the germline V gene are SGHTA and FQGTGA. The CDR3 sequence is 18 residues long. Unmatched junction bases numbered 11, after V lost 0 bases and J lost 5 bases. CDR3 in DNA: TGTGCCAGCAGCTTAACTAGCGGGAGGAGAACCCTGGTAGATACGCAGTATTTT. Translating it yields CASSLTSGRRTLVDTQYF.

The rearrangement uses TRBV6-2 or TRBV6-3 and TRBJ2-2, with D tentatively TRBD1 or TRBD2 (6 bases each). Trimming left V 2 bases short and J 4 bases short, with 11 bases between. This CDR3 is built from 15 residues. Germline V lookup: CDR1 MNHEY, CDR2 SVGEGT. CDR3 sequence (DNA): TGTGCCAGCAGTTACCCGGGGGCTACCACCGGGGAGCTGTTTTTT. It translates to CASSYPGATTGELFF.

This clonotype has ten or more counts. The chain couples TRBV10-3 to TRBJ2-7, with TRBD2 matching 9 bases. V lost 0 bases to trimming and J lost 6 bases; unmatched junction nucleotides: 9. Germline V gene lookup returns CDR1 ENHRY and CDR2 SYGVKD. This CDR3 has 16 residues. CDR3 sequence (DNA): TGTGCCATCAGTGAGTCCGGGACTAGCTTATCCCGCGAGCAGTACTTC. It yields the protein CAISESGTSLSREQYF.

The CDR3 region is CASSLTSSKSGDTQYF. The CDR3 DNA follows: TGTGCCAGCAGCCTGACTAGCTCAAAAAGTGGAGATACGCAGTATTTT. The V and J genes are TRBV6-1 and TRBJ2-3; 7 bases agree with TRBD2. Germline CDR1 MNHNS, CDR2 SASEGT. V lost 6 bases and J lost 5; bases outside the gene matches: 14. CDR3 length: 16 residues.

V is TRBV4-3 and J is TRBJ2-7; maybe TRBD2 (5 bases). The V and J ends lost 4 bases and 4 bases respectively, with 14 bases between them. From germline, CDR1 is LGHNA and CDR2 YSLEER. CDR3 length equals 14 residues. CDR3 sequence reads: CASSLDSDGYEQYF. The CDR3 nucleotides read TGCGCCAGCAGCCTGGACTCTGATGGATACGAGCAGTACTTC.

This clonotype turned up a few times. V usage is TRBV7-3 and J usage is TRBJ2-3; 8 nucleotides align to TRBD2. V lost 3 bases to trimming and J lost 2 bases; unmatched junction nucleotides: 4. The CDR3 has 15 residues. Germline-derived CDR1 and CDR2 are SGHTA and FQGTGA. The CDR3 loop is CASSLSGSNTDTQYF. The CDR3 DNA reads as TGTGCCAGCAGCTTGAGCGGGAGTAACACAGATACGCAGTATTTT.

This clonotype was picked up a small number of times. The genes are TRBV4-1 and TRBJ1-5, with TRBD1 identical over 8 bases. J gave up 7 bases and V 1 base, and 9 bases lay outside the gene matches. Germline V gene lookup returns CDR1 MGHRA and CDR2 YSYEKL. CDR3 length equals 16 residues. Here the CDR3 DNA reads TGCGCCAGCAGCCAAGGAGTACAGGGGGTTTGGCAGCCCCAGCATTTT. Translating gives CASSQGVQGVWQPQHF.

This clonotype was observed a handful of times. The chain employs TRBV4-3 and TRBJ2-2; D is unresolved. The ends were cut back, 0 bases at V and 6 bases at J, with 5 bases in the middle. This CDR3 comprises 13 residues. Germline V lookup: CDR1 LGHNA, CDR2 YSLEER. The CDR3 loop reads CASSQDFPGELFF. The CDR3 DNA is TGCGCCAGCAGCCAAGACTTTCCCGGGGAGCTGTTTTTT.

The J gene is TRBJ2-6, the V gene TRBV6-5, with 9 bases aligning to TRBD1. The CDR3 length is 16 residues. Germline trimming cut 4 bases from V and 2 bases from J; bases unmatched to any gene: 3. Germline CDR1 reads MNHEY; CDR2 reads SVGAGI. This CDR3 is CASSWGDRAGANVLTF. CDR3 bases: TGTGCCAGCAGTTGGGGGGACAGGGCTGGGGCCAACGTCCTGACTTTC.

A remark on this clonotype: At one end, the junction sequence differs from germline, possibly due to a read error. The chain couples TRBV20-1 to TRBJ2-7; TRBD2 matches 13 bases. This CDR3 is built from 17 residues. Germline CDR1 DFQATT, CDR2 SNEGSKA (reference sequence). The CDR3 bases are TGCTGTGCTAGAGGGGGTGGACTAGCGGGAGTGTCCTACGAGCAGTACTTC. Translated, it gives CCARGGGLAGVSYEQYF.

This chain uses TRBV15 with TRBJ2-1, with a tentative D call TRBD1 (5 bases). Trimming cost V 0 bases and J 4 bases, with 10 bases left between them. Per germline, CDR1 LNHNV and CDR2 YYDKDF (reference sequence). The CDR3 loop spans 15 amino acids. This chain's CDR3 is CATSREGRVYNEQFF. The CDR3, as DNA: TGTGCCACCAGCAGAGAGGGCAGGGTGTACAATGAGCAGTTCTTC.

This clonotype has just a few counts. This chain links TRBV10-3 with TRBJ2-3; maybe TRBD1 (6 bases). In germline, CDR1 is ENHRY, CDR2 SYGVKD. The CDR3 consists of 16 residues. Between the trimmed V and J ends, which lost 4 bases and 1 base, there was a span of 15 bases. The CDR3 sequence is CAISGTGSRGTDTQYF. DNA for the CDR3: TGTGCCATCAGTGGCACAGGGTCAAGGGGCACAGATACGCAGTATTTT.

Ten or more counts support this clonotype. This chain connects TRBV7-2 to TRBJ2-7; the D gene is possibly TRBD2 (5 bases). Looked up from germline, CDR1 is SGHTA and CDR2 is FQGNSA. V was cut by 2 bases and J by 3 bases, with 14 bases left in between. The CDR3 runs to 15 residues. The CDR3 loop reads CASSLSGGRNYEQYF. The CDR3 coding sequence is TGTGCCAGCAGCTTATCCGGAGGAAGGAACTACGAGCAGTACTTC.

As to this clonotype: At one boundary the junction diverges from the germline segment, which might be a read error. The chain recombines TRBV5-1 with TRBJ2-6, with D perhaps matching TRBD1 (5 bases). The CDR3 loop spans 18 amino acids. Germline V CDR1 and CDR2: SGHRS, YFSETQ. The CDR3 DNA reads TGCGCCAGCGGATTCCGACTTGGGGCACTCTCTGGGGCCAACGGCCTGACTTTC. Amino acids: CASGFRLGALSGANGLTF.

J is TRBJ2-2 and V is TRBV12-3 or TRBV12-4; TRBD2 is a possible D gene (5 bases). The length of the CDR3 is 16 residues. V lost 2 bases to trimming and J lost 4 bases, with 14 bases between them. CDR3 protein: CASSLSSLGGTGELFF. The CDR3 nucleotides are TGTGCCAGCAGTTTATCTAGCTTGGGTGGCACCGGGGAGCTGTTTTTT.